This T cell receptor (beta chain) was found in a study of blood T cell repertoires in COVID-19. V lost 6 bases and J 5 bases, leaving 14 bases between the germline ends. CDR1 LNHDA and CDR2 SQIVND come from the germline V gene (reference sequence). The CDR3 length is 14 residues. The table lists this clone with a count of one. The assay was immunoSEQ multiplex PCR, and TCRdb's table has in-frame clones only and misses some. The repertoire holds about 200,000 clones, with about 88% as singletons. Sequences were obtained from peripheral blood. The TCR comes from a woman of 80 years or more with acute or convalescent COVID-19. This chain joins TRBV19 and TRBJ1-5; D might be TRBD1 (5 bases). The CDR3 reads CASSQEQGHQPQHF. CDR3 coding DNA: TGTGCCAGTAGCCAAGAGCAGGGCCATCAGCCCCAGCATTTT.